Listed below are T cell receptor beta chains from one sample, sequenced in a study of T-cell memory formation after mild COVID-19. TCRdb used MiXCR to reprocess the 5' RACE reads, holding one entry per CDR3 protein. The sample holds tens of thousands of distinct CDR3 sequences, 6% to 7% seen once. The specimen was PBMCs or a T cell subset sorted from them (not recorded which). The receptors were gathered from an adult who had mild COVID-19 (a few samples of this study predate the infection). Cell type and time point are not known. CDR3s include the opening cysteine and the closing phenylalanine or tryptophan. The order of the fields is J gene, D gene, clone size, V gene, CDR3 length, CDR3 protein, CDR3 DNA. The D gene is left open where the match is weak. Size values are once, few and many counts, or a class for expanded clones, and some rows have none.

j_call: TRBJ2-4
d_call: .
clone_size: many
v_call: TRBV29-1
cdr3_length: 15
cdr3_aa: CSVFKGPAEGNIQYF
cdr3_nt: TGCAGCGTTTTCAAAGGACCGGCTGAGGGAAACATTCAGTACTTC

j_call: TRBJ1-2
d_call: .
clone_size: .
v_call: TRBV7-8
cdr3_length: 14
cdr3_aa: CASSLGVQGYGYTF
cdr3_nt: TGTGCCAGCAGCTTGGGGGTCCAAGGATATGGCTACACCTTC

j_call: TRBJ2-3
d_call: .
clone_size: many
v_call: TRBV12-3/TRBV12-4
cdr3_length: 13
cdr3_aa: CASSLGSTDTQYF
cdr3_nt: TGTGCCAGCAGTTTAGGCAGCACAGATACGCAGTATTTT

j_call: TRBJ2-2
d_call: .
clone_size: .
v_call: TRBV4-1
cdr3_length: 15
cdr3_aa: CASSQDRRITGELFF
cdr3_nt: TGCGCCAGCAGCCAAGATCGCAGGATCACCGGGGAGCTGTTTTTT

j_call: TRBJ1-2
d_call: TRBD1
clone_size: few
v_call: TRBV29-1
cdr3_length: 12
cdr3_aa: CSVQTGHYGYTF
cdr3_nt: TGCAGCGTTCAGACAGGGCACTATGGCTACACCTTC

j_call: TRBJ1-6
d_call: .
clone_size: .
v_call: TRBV11-3
cdr3_length: 17
cdr3_aa: CASSLDRWGRANSPLHF
cdr3_nt: TGTGCCAGCAGCTTAGATCGGTGGGGAAGGGCCAATTCACCCCTCCACTTT

j_call: TRBJ2-1
d_call: TRBD1
clone_size: few
v_call: TRBV5-4
cdr3_length: 15
cdr3_aa: CASSWGTGSYNEQFF
cdr3_nt: TGTGCCAGCAGCTGGGGGACAGGCTCCTACAATGAGCAGTTCTTC

j_call: TRBJ2-1
d_call: TRBD2
clone_size: many
v_call: TRBV7-9
cdr3_length: 15
cdr3_aa: CASSFVGLARNEQFF
cdr3_nt: TGTGCCAGCAGCTTCGTCGGACTAGCGCGGAATGAGCAGTTCTTC

j_call: TRBJ2-5
d_call: .
clone_size: many
v_call: TRBV4-1
cdr3_length: 15
cdr3_aa: CASSQTAGTQGTQYF
cdr3_nt: TGCGCCAGCAGCCAGACCGCAGGGACACAAGGAACCCAGTACTTC

j_call: TRBJ1-5
d_call: .
clone_size: many
v_call: TRBV15
cdr3_length: 16
cdr3_aa: CATSRDGRTTDQPQHF
cdr3_nt: TGTGCCACCAGCAGAGATGGACGGACTACGGATCAGCCCCAGCATTTT

j_call: TRBJ2-1
d_call: TRBD1
clone_size: few
v_call: TRBV5-1
cdr3_length: 16
cdr3_aa: CASSRNAPGQGDEQFF
cdr3_nt: TGCGCCAGCAGCCGAAATGCCCCGGGACAGGGGGATGAGCAGTTCTTC

j_call: TRBJ2-1
d_call: TRBD1
clone_size: .
v_call: TRBV11-3
cdr3_length: 14
cdr3_aa: CASGADRDNNEQFF
cdr3_nt: TGTGCCAGCGGAGCGGACAGGGACAACAATGAGCAGTTCTTC

j_call: TRBJ2-3
d_call: .
clone_size: few
v_call: TRBV12-3/TRBV12-4
cdr3_length: 11
cdr3_aa: CASTNWDTQYF
cdr3_nt: TGTGCCAGCACCAACTGGGATACGCAGTATTTT

j_call: TRBJ1-2
d_call: .
clone_size: many
v_call: TRBV27
cdr3_length: 14
cdr3_aa: CASSSHLTGYGYTF
cdr3_nt: TGTGCCAGCAGTTCCCACTTAACAGGGTATGGCTACACCTTC

j_call: TRBJ2-1
d_call: TRBD2
clone_size: many
v_call: TRBV2
cdr3_length: 14
cdr3_aa: CASSVTSGSDEQFF
cdr3_nt: TGTGCCAGCAGTGTTACTAGCGGGAGCGATGAGCAGTTCTTC

j_call: TRBJ1-1
d_call: .
clone_size: many
v_call: TRBV7-9
cdr3_length: 14
cdr3_aa: CASSRGRLPSGAFF
cdr3_nt: TGTGCCAGCAGCCGCGGGCGGCTCCCCAGCGGAGCTTTCTTT

j_call: TRBJ2-4
d_call: .
clone_size: many
v_call: TRBV7-2
cdr3_length: 11
cdr3_aa: CASSPGNIQYF
cdr3_nt: TGTGCCAGCAGCCCCGGTAACATTCAGTACTTC

j_call: TRBJ2-7
d_call: .
clone_size: .
v_call: TRBV20-1
cdr3_length: 12
cdr3_aa: CSAKTGPGEQYF
cdr3_nt: TGCAGTGCTAAGACAGGCCCAGGGGAGCAGTACTTC

j_call: TRBJ2-1
d_call: .
clone_size: medium-sized
v_call: TRBV5-1
cdr3_length: 15
cdr3_aa: CASSPPEGGPNEQFF
cdr3_nt: TGCGCCAGCAGCCCCCCGGAGGGGGGGCCAAATGAGCAGTTCTTC

j_call: TRBJ2-1
d_call: TRBD2
clone_size: many
v_call: TRBV2
cdr3_length: 13
cdr3_aa: CASSEDSGRGKFF
cdr3_nt: TGTGCCAGCAGTGAGGATAGCGGGAGGGGCAAGTTCTTC

j_call: TRBJ2-3
d_call: TRBD2
clone_size: many
v_call: TRBV4-2
cdr3_length: 16
cdr3_aa: CASSQALGVAGDTQYF
cdr3_nt: TGTGCCAGCAGCCAAGCCCTAGGGGTAGCGGGAGATACGCAGTATTTT

j_call: TRBJ2-7
d_call: TRBD1
clone_size: many
v_call: TRBV5-1
cdr3_length: 13
cdr3_aa: CASSTTGVDEQYF
cdr3_nt: TGCGCCAGCAGCACTACAGGGGTGGACGAGCAGTACTTC

j_call: TRBJ2-1
d_call: TRBD2
clone_size: few
v_call: TRBV20-1
cdr3_length: 15
cdr3_aa: CSARGVSGGVNEQFF
cdr3_nt: TGCAGTGCTAGAGGGGTTAGCGGGGGGGTCAATGAGCAGTTCTTC

j_call: TRBJ2-2
d_call: .
clone_size: many
v_call: TRBV7-6
cdr3_length: 12
cdr3_aa: CASSLGVGELFF
cdr3_nt: TGTGCCAGCAGCTTGGGGGTCGGGGAGCTGTTTTTT

j_call: TRBJ2-3
d_call: .
clone_size: .
v_call: TRBV7-2
cdr3_length: 13
cdr3_aa: CASSLGLSDTQYF
cdr3_nt: TGTGCCAGCAGCTTGGGTTTGAGCGATACGCAGTATTTT

j_call: TRBJ1-2
d_call: .
clone_size: .
v_call: TRBV20-1
cdr3_length: 10
cdr3_aa: CSVWGRGYTF
cdr3_nt: TGCAGTGTGTGGGGTAGGGGCTACACCTTC

j_call: TRBJ1-2
d_call: TRBD1
clone_size: many
v_call: TRBV12-3/TRBV12-4
cdr3_length: 14
cdr3_aa: CASSPFQGAGGYTF
cdr3_nt: TGTGCCAGCAGTCCCTTCCAGGGGGCGGGCGGCTACACCTTC

j_call: TRBJ2-2
d_call: TRBD1
clone_size: many
v_call: TRBV12-3/TRBV12-4
cdr3_length: 14
cdr3_aa: CASRTGVDTGELFF
cdr3_nt: TGTGCCAGCAGAACAGGGGTGGACACCGGGGAGCTGTTTTTT

j_call: TRBJ1-1
d_call: .
clone_size: .
v_call: TRBV19
cdr3_length: 14
cdr3_aa: CASTTTRDGTEAFF
cdr3_nt: TGTGCCAGTACCACAACCCGGGACGGCACTGAAGCTTTCTTT

j_call: TRBJ2-3
d_call: TRBD1
clone_size: .
v_call: TRBV11-2
cdr3_length: 16
cdr3_aa: CASSGWTGASTDTQYF
cdr3_nt: TGTGCCAGCAGCGGATGGACAGGGGCTAGCACAGATACGCAGTATTTT

j_call: TRBJ2-7
d_call: .
clone_size: many
v_call: TRBV19
cdr3_length: 11
cdr3_aa: CASADSYEQYF
cdr3_nt: TGTGCCAGTGCCGACAGCTACGAGCAGTACTTC

j_call: TRBJ1-5
d_call: .
clone_size: .
v_call: TRBV4-1
cdr3_length: 15
cdr3_aa: CASSSGLVSNQPQHF
cdr3_nt: TGCGCCAGCAGCTCGGGGTTGGTGAGCAATCAGCCCCAGCATTTT

j_call: TRBJ2-1
d_call: .
clone_size: .
v_call: TRBV4-3
cdr3_length: 15
cdr3_aa: CASSQVVTGGNEQFF
cdr3_nt: TGCGCCAGCAGCCAAGTGGTGACAGGCGGCAATGAGCAGTTCTTC

j_call: TRBJ1-2
d_call: TRBD1
clone_size: once
v_call: TRBV11-2
cdr3_length: 16
cdr3_aa: CASSPIRDSLDYGYTF
cdr3_nt: TGTGCCAGCAGCCCCATTCGGGACAGTTTGGACTATGGCTACACCTTC

j_call: TRBJ2-5
d_call: TRBD1
clone_size: few
v_call: TRBV5-1
cdr3_length: 13
cdr3_aa: CASSLTGVETQYF
cdr3_nt: TGCGCCAGCAGCCTTACAGGGGTGGAGACCCAGTACTTC

j_call: TRBJ1-2
d_call: .
clone_size: .
v_call: TRBV24-1
cdr3_length: 14
cdr3_aa: CATSAGGSNYGYTF
cdr3_nt: TGTGCCACCAGTGCCGGCGGTTCAAACTATGGCTACACCTTC

j_call: TRBJ2-5
d_call: TRBD2
clone_size: many
v_call: TRBV5-1
cdr3_length: 15
cdr3_aa: CASSSLAGTQETQYF
cdr3_nt: TGCGCCAGCAGCTCACTAGCGGGAACCCAAGAGACCCAGTACTTC

j_call: TRBJ1-1
d_call: .
clone_size: .
v_call: TRBV12-3/TRBV12-4
cdr3_length: 12
cdr3_aa: CASRYTATEAFF
cdr3_nt: TGTGCCAGCAGGTATACGGCCACTGAAGCTTTCTTT

j_call: TRBJ2-3
d_call: .
clone_size: many
v_call: TRBV9
cdr3_length: 14
cdr3_aa: CASSVQRGADTQYF
cdr3_nt: TGTGCCAGCAGCGTGCAACGGGGAGCAGATACGCAGTATTTT

j_call: TRBJ1-2
d_call: .
clone_size: many
v_call: TRBV5-5
cdr3_length: 13
cdr3_aa: CASSPKTEYGYTF
cdr3_nt: TGTGCCAGCAGCCCCAAGACCGAGTATGGCTACACCTTC

j_call: TRBJ1-1
d_call: .
clone_size: .
v_call: TRBV18
cdr3_length: 13
cdr3_aa: CASSPAANTEAFF
cdr3_nt: TGTGCCAGCTCACCTGCAGCTAACACTGAAGCTTTCTTT

j_call: TRBJ1-1
d_call: .
clone_size: many
v_call: TRBV18
cdr3_length: 14
cdr3_aa: CASSRDKGNTEAFF
cdr3_nt: TGTGCCAGCTCTAGGGATAAGGGGAACACTGAAGCTTTCTTT

j_call: TRBJ1-2
d_call: .
clone_size: many
v_call: TRBV15
cdr3_length: 17
cdr3_aa: CATSRDGPTGMGYGYTF
cdr3_nt: TGTGCCACCAGCAGAGATGGACCTACAGGGATGGGCTATGGCTACACCTTC

j_call: TRBJ1-4
d_call: .
clone_size: .
v_call: TRBV5-1
cdr3_length: 15
cdr3_aa: CASSLDGGGSEKLFF
cdr3_nt: TGCGCCAGCAGCTTGGATGGGGGAGGGAGTGAAAAACTGTTTTTT

j_call: TRBJ1-4
d_call: .
clone_size: .
v_call: TRBV27
cdr3_length: 13
cdr3_aa: CASSLLQGEKLFF
cdr3_nt: TGTGCCAGCAGTTTGTTACAGGGTGAGAAACTGTTTTTT

j_call: TRBJ1-1
d_call: .
clone_size: .
v_call: TRBV14
cdr3_length: 18
cdr3_aa: CASSRSLGRGRLNTEAFF
cdr3_nt: TGTGCCAGCAGCCGCTCCCTCGGACGGGGACGGTTGAACACTGAAGCTTTCTTT

j_call: TRBJ2-1
d_call: .
clone_size: .
v_call: TRBV11-2
cdr3_length: 15
cdr3_aa: CASSGQIVAYNEQFF
cdr3_nt: TGTGCCAGCAGCGGACAGATAGTGGCCTACAATGAGCAGTTCTTC

j_call: TRBJ1-1
d_call: .
clone_size: .
v_call: TRBV7-8
cdr3_length: 13
cdr3_aa: CASSRRGNTEAFF
cdr3_nt: TGTGCCAGCAGCCGACGAGGGAACACTGAAGCTTTCTTT

j_call: TRBJ2-1
d_call: TRBD1
clone_size: many
v_call: TRBV5-1
cdr3_length: 12
cdr3_aa: CASTRQGNEQFF
cdr3_nt: TGCGCCAGCACAAGACAGGGTAATGAGCAGTTCTTC

j_call: TRBJ2-7
d_call: .
clone_size: few
v_call: TRBV6-6
cdr3_length: 13
cdr3_aa: CASSSQGPYEQYF
cdr3_nt: TGTGCCAGCAGTTCCCAAGGGCCCTACGAGCAGTACTTC

j_call: TRBJ2-1
d_call: TRBD2
clone_size: many
v_call: TRBV6-5
cdr3_length: 15
cdr3_aa: CASSYSLAGVREQFF
cdr3_nt: TGTGCCAGCAGTTACTCTCTAGCGGGAGTGAGGGAGCAGTTCTTC